The rows below give T cell receptor beta chains drawn from one sample of a study of blood T cell repertoires in COVID-19. Measured with immunoSEQ multiplex PCR; TCRdb has only the in-frame clones, and not every one. The table records under 200,000 clones, approximately 86% of them present only once. The sequencing input was peripheral blood. The origin of the receptors is a man in his 60s with COVID-19, enrolled during active disease. CDR3s include the opening cysteine and the closing phenylalanine or tryptophan. Each record gives: D gene, clone size, CDR3 length, V gene, J gene, CDR3 DNA, CDR3 protein. The D gene is left open where the match is weak. Not all rows give a size; the values are once, few, many and, for expanded clones, a class.

>-|-|13|TRBV24-1|TRBJ1-1
TGTGCCACCAGTGACTCTCTGACAGTCGGTGCTTTCTTT
CATSDSLTVGAFF
>-|-|13|TRBV7-9|TRBJ1-1
TGTGCCAGCAGCTTAACAGGGAACACTGAAGCTTTCTTT
CASSLTGNTEAFF
>-|-|16|TRBV3-1/TRBV3-2|TRBJ1-5
TGTGCCAGCAGCCAAAGCGGATCAGCTAGCAATCAGCCCCAGCATTTT
CASSQSGSASNQPQHF
>-|-|14|TRBV11-2|TRBJ1-4
TGTGCCAGCAGCAGAAACCAACAGATCGAAAAACTGTTTTTT
CASSRNQQIEKLFF
>TRBD2|-|15|TRBV19|TRBJ2-2
TGTGCCACCGGACTAGCGGGATTCAACACCGGGGAGCTGTTTTTT
CATGLAGFNTGELFF
>TRBD1|-|15|TRBV7-9|TRBJ2-5
TGTGCCAGCAGCTTAGCCCGACAGGGACAAGAGACCCAGTACTTC
CASSLARQGQETQYF
>-|-|15|TRBV7-2|TRBJ2-1
TGTGCCAGCAGCTCAGCGGTAAGAGCGGTCGGTGAGCAGTTCTTC
CASSSAVRAVGEQFF
>TRBD2|few|15|TRBV29-1|TRBJ2-3
TGCAGCGTTGAGGGCGCTAGCGGGAGGACAGATACGCAGTATTTT
CSVEGASGRTDTQYF
>-|once|14|TRBV6-5|TRBJ1-5
TGTGCCAGCAGTTACTCAGGGGGTGGGGAGCCCCAGCATTTT
CASSYSGGGEPQHF
>-|once|16|TRBV28|TRBJ1-4
TGTGCCAGCAGCTTCGACAGGATTGGGACTAATGAAAAACTGTTTTTT
CASSFDRIGTNEKLFF
>-|-|17|TRBV14|TRBJ2-5
TGTGCCAGCAGCCAAGGCTTTTTCAGGACAGCCCAAGAGACCCAGTACTTC
CASSQGFFRTAQETQYF
>-|-|17|TRBV4-1|TRBJ1-5
TGCGCCAGCAGCCAAGAAGAGTTTGGAGGGCTTATTCAGCCCCAGCATTTT
CASSQEEFGGLIQPQHF
>TRBD1|-|15|TRBV10-3|TRBJ1-1
TGTGCCAGCCGGGATTGGGACAGGGGGAACACTGAAGCTTTCTTT
CASRDWDRGNTEAFF
>TRBD1|-|15|TRBV6-5|TRBJ2-1
TGTGCCAGCAGTTGGGGACAGGGACCCTACAATGAGCAGTTCTTC
CASSWGQGPYNEQFF
>TRBD2|-|15|TRBV3-1/TRBV3-2|TRBJ2-1
TGTGCCAGCAGCAGGGCTAGCGGGAGCAGCTATGAGCAGTTCTTC
CASSRASGSSYEQFF
>-|-|16|TRBV6-5|TRBJ1-1
TGTGCCAGCAGTTACTCGAGTTTACAGGGGAACACTGAAGCTTTCTTT
CASSYSSLQGNTEAFF
>TRBD1|-|11|TRBV5-6|TRBJ1-1
TGTGCCAGCAGTACAGGGGTTGGAGCTTTCTTT
CASSTGVGAFF